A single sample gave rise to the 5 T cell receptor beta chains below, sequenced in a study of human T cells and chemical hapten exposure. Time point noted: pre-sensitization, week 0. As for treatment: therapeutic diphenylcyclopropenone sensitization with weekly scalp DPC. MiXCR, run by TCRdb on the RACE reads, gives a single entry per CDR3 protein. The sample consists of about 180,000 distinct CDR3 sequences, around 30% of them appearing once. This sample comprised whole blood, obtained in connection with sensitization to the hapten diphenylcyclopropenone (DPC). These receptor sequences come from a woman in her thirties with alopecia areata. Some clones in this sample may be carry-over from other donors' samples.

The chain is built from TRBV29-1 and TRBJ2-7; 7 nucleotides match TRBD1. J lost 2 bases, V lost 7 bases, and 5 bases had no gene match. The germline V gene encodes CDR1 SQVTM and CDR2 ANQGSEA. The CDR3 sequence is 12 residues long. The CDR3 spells CSAGQFPYEQYF. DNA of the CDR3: TGCAGCGCGGGACAGTTCCCCTACGAGCAGTACTTC.

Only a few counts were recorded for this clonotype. This chain's CDR3 is CASSIGQPQHF. CDR3 nucleotides: TGTGCCAGCAGTATCGGTCAGCCCCAGCATTTT. The genes are TRBV28 and TRBJ1-5; no firm D call. Looked up from germline, CDR1 is MDHEN and CDR2 is SYDVKM. V was shortened by 5 bases and J by 6 bases, with 5 bases between the two germline ends. This CDR3 contains 11 residues.

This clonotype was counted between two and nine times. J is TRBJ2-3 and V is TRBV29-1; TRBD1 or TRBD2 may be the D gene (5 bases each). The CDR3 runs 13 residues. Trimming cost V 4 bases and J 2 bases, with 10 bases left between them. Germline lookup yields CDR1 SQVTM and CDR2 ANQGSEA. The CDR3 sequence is CSVAGTHTDTQYF. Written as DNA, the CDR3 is TGCAGCGTTGCGGGGACCCACACAGATACGCAGTATTTT.

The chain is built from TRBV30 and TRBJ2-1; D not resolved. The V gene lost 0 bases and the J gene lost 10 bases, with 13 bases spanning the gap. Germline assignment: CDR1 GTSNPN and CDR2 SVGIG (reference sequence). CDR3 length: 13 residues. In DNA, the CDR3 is TGTGCCTGGAGTGTACAAGGTTTGCGGGAGCAGTTCTTC. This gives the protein CAWSVQGLREQFF.

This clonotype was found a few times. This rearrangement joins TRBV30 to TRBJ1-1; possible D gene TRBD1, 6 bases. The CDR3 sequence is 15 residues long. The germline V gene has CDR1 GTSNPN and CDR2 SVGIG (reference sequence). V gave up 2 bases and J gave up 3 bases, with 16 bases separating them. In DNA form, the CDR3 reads TGTGCCTGGAGTATGGGGACAATGGGATACACTGAAGCTTTCTTT. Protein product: CAWSMGTMGYTEAFF.